Given below is one T cell receptor (beta chain) in context. The entry originates in a study of blood T cell repertoires in COVID-19. At the level of the study: Researchers got acute and convalescent COVID-19 samples from the United States, Italy and Spain. The cDNA or gDNA used as material had been derived from T cells, B-cell-depleted T cells, or PBMCs.

Authors' processing steps: Amplification of reference gene primers provided the estimated nucleated cell counts. The repertoire was sequenced with immunoSEQ multiplex PCR; TCRdb's copy has only in-frame clones and lacks some. That table furnishes V, J and clone size, whereas the DNA furnished D and trimming. There are roughly 93,000 clones in the sample; roughly nine tenths occur only once, and approximately 9.3% lies in the top ten. After removal of 4 bases from V and 12 bases from J, the junction contained 6 bases not matched to a gene. Germline assignment: CDR1 GTSNPN and CDR2 SVGIG (reference sequence). The length of the CDR3 is 12 residues.

The TCR was taken from a man between 50 and 59 years old with acute or convalescent COVID-19. Sequencing was carried out using peripheral blood. This sequence joins TRBV30 and TRBJ2-1; 10 nucleotides match TRBD1. The CDR3 region has the DNA TGTGCCTGGACGACAGGGGGCGTCGGGCAGTTCTTC. Translated, it gives CAWTTGGVGQFF.